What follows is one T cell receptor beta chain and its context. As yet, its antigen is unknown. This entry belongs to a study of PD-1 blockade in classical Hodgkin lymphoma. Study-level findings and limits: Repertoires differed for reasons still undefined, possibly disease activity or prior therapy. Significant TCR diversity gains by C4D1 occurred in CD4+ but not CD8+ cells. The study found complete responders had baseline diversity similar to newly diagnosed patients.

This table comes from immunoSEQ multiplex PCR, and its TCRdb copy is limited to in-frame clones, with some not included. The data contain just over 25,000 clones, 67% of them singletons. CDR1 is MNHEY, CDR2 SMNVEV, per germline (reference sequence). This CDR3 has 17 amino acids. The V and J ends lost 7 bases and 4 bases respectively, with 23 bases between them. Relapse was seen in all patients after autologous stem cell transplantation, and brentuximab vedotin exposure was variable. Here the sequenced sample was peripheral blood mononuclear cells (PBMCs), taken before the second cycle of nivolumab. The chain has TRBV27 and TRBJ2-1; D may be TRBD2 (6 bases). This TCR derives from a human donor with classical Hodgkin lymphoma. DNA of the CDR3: TGTGCCAGCATGATGGGAGGAAGGGACTTAGGATACAATGAGCAGTTCTTC. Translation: CASMMGGRDLGYNEQFF.